These 32 T cell receptor beta chains were sequenced from one sample in a study of OX40 agonist ivuxolimab in advanced cancers. Assay: immunoSEQ multiplex PCR; the TCRdb copy retains only in-frame clones and omits some. This sample has tens of thousands of clones, with approximately 90% found just once. The sample consisted of CD4+ or CD8+ T cells sorted from blood, taken in a trial of the OX40 agonist ivuxolimab. Every receptor here comes from an adult with an advanced solid tumor such as melanoma, head and neck, liver or kidney cancer.

V and J are TRBV6-6 and TRBJ2-7; D is perhaps TRBD1 (6 bases). Trimming stripped 6 bases from V and 4 bases from J, with 10 bases between. The germline V gene has CDR1 MNHNY and CDR2 SVGAGI (reference sequence). This CDR3 is built from 12 residues. The CDR3 sequence: CASSPQGYEQYF. The DNA of the CDR3 is TGTGCCAGCAGCCCACAGGGATACGAGCAGTACTTC.

This clone appeared a single time. J is TRBJ2-7 and V is TRBV6-1, with 7 nucleotides matching TRBD2. The CDR3 has 15 amino acids. Trimming removed 4 bases from V and 3 bases from J; junction bases left unmatched: 9. Germline lookup yields CDR1 MNHNS and CDR2 SASEGT. The chain's CDR3 is CASSAMRGIYYEQYF. The CDR3 DNA follows: TGTGCCAGCAGTGCCATGCGGGGGATCTACTACGAGCAGTACTTC.

The chain joins TRBV27 to TRBJ2-7, with 7 positions matching TRBD1. V gave up 6 bases and J gave up 3 bases; unmatched junction bases: 8. The germline V gene has CDR1 MNHEY and CDR2 SMNVEV (reference sequence). CDR3 length: 14 residues. The CDR3 is CASRVTGILYEQYF. The CDR3 nucleotides are TGTGCCAGCAGGGTGACAGGGATTCTCTACGAGCAGTACTTC.

This chain connects TRBV29-1 to TRBJ2-7, with D maybe TRBD2 (6 bases). Trimming pared 4 bases from V and 3 bases from J, leaving 10 bases between. This CDR3 spans 12 amino acids. Germline CDR1 SQVTM, CDR2 ANQGSEA. The CDR3 bases are TGCAGCGTTGTGTCTAGCGACTACGAGCAGTACTTC. Translated: CSVVSSDYEQYF.

This clone has a handful of counts. The CDR3 DNA reads as TGTGCCAGCAGCTTAGAATCCTCCTACGAGCAGTACTTC. Translating gives CASSLESSYEQYF. The chain combines TRBV7-9 with TRBJ2-7; D gene ambiguous. CDR1 and CDR2 from the germline V gene are SEHNR and FQNEAQ (reference sequence). The CDR3 length is 13 residues. V lost 1 base, J lost 0 bases, and 4 bases lay in between.

The chain uses TRBV5-4 and TRBJ2-7, with TRBD2 identical over 12 bases. Germline lookup yields CDR1 SGHNT and CDR2 YYREEE (reference sequence). The CDR3 is made up of 16 amino acids. V lost 0 bases, J lost 4 bases, and 5 bases stayed unmatched. CDR3 DNA: TGTGCCAGCAGCTTGGATGGGACTAGCGGGTCTTACGAGCAGTACTTC. It is translated as CASSLDGTSGSYEQYF.

The CDR3 here is CASSQTSGRIADTQYF. CDR3 DNA: TGTGCCAGCAGTCAGACTAGCGGGAGAATCGCAGATACGCAGTATTTT. V gene TRBV25-1 combines with J gene TRBJ2-3; 12 bases align to TRBD2. V lost 5 bases and J lost 4; bases outside the gene matches: 7. The CDR3 length is 16 residues. Germline loops: CDR1 MGHDK, CDR2 SYGVNS.

The V call is TRBV7-2, the J call TRBJ1-6; 7 bases agree with TRBD1. J lost 1 base, V lost 5 bases, and 2 bases had no gene match. CDR3 length: 15 amino acids. Germline V gene sequence: CDR1 SGHTA, CDR2 FQGNSA. In DNA, the CDR3 is TGTGCCAGCAGCCGGGGACAGTCCTATAATTCACCCCTCCACTTT. Translating it yields CASSRGQSYNSPLHF. Supplemented by reference TRBV7-2 and TRBJ1-6, the full variable domain reads GAGVSQSPSNKVTEKGKDVELRCDPISGHTALYWYRQSLGQGLEFLIYFQGNSAPDKSGLPSDRFSAERTGGSVSTLTIQRTQQEDSAVYLCASSRGQSYNSPLHFGNGTRLTVT.

The V call is TRBV5-4, the J call TRBJ2-7; D is possibly TRBD1 (6 bases). Germline V gives CDR1 SGHNT, CDR2 YYREEE (reference sequence). CDR3 size: 15 residues. The ends were cut back, 0 bases at V and 2 bases at J, with 12 bases in the middle. The CDR3 DNA reads as TGTGCCAGCAGCTTGGATAGGGGGAGTACCTACGAGCAGTACTTC. Translated, it gives CASSLDRGSTYEQYF.

The chain links TRBV30 to TRBJ2-7; D not certain. The V end lost 0 bases, the J end lost 3 bases, and 6 bases lay between the germline ends. The germline V gene encodes CDR1 GTSNPN and CDR2 SVGIG (reference sequence). The CDR3 loop spans 12 amino acids. For the CDR3, the DNA is TGTGCCTGGAGTGTGTCCCTCTACGAGCAGTACTTC. Its translation: CAWSVSLYEQYF.

The V and J genes are TRBV19 and TRBJ2-7; 8 bases fit TRBD2. The germline V gene has CDR1 LNHDA and CDR2 SQIVND (reference sequence). The CDR3 covers 13 residues. The J segment lost 6 bases and the V segment lost 5 bases, leaving 6 bases of the junction unmatched. CDR3 sequence reads: CASSAGGGLEQYF. The CDR3 bases are TGTGCCAGTAGTGCGGGGGGTGGGCTCGAGCAGTACTTC.

The V gene is TRBV19, the J gene TRBJ1-2; possible D gene TRBD1, 6 bases. The germline CDR1 and CDR2 sequences are LNHDA and SQIVND (reference sequence). V gave up 5 bases and J gave up 3 bases, with 13 bases separating them. The CDR3 extends over 14 amino acids. As DNA, the CDR3 is TGTGCCAGTAGTCGACAGGAGACCCACTATGGCTACACCTTC. Translation: CASSRQETHYGYTF.

This chain links TRBV28 with TRBJ2-5; D gene unclear. The V end lost 4 bases, the J end lost 4 bases, and 10 bases lay between the germline ends. Germline CDR1 and CDR2: MDHEN and SYDVKM. The CDR3 contains 13 residues. The CDR3 region is CASSSPATETQYF. The CDR3 DNA follows: TGTGCCAGCAGTTCCCCGGCTACAGAGACCCAGTACTTC.

Notes on this clone: A junction boundary mismatches the germline segment, possibly from a read error. J is TRBJ2-1 and V is TRBV6-5; 8 bases align to TRBD2. Germline V lookup: CDR1 MNHEY, CDR2 SVGAGI. CDR3 length equals 15 residues. CDR3 loop: CASSYLAGNYDEQFF. CDR3 DNA sequence: TGTGCCAGCAGTTACCTAGCGGGCAACTACGATGAGCAGTTCTTC.

The chain is built from TRBV6-5 and TRBJ2-1; 7 bases agree with TRBD2. This CDR3 is 16 amino acids long. CDR1 is MNHEY and CDR2 is SVGAGI in the germline V gene. With 1 base clipped from V and 7 bases from J, the junction kept 10 bases outside the gene matches. Here the CDR3 DNA reads TGTGCCAGCAGTTACTTCGGGGGAGGGCCTGGTAATGAGCAGTTCTTC. It codes for CASSYFGGGPGNEQFF.

This rearrangement joins TRBV7-3 to TRBJ1-3; tentative D call: TRBD1 (5 bases). Germline loops: CDR1 SGHTA, CDR2 FQGTGA. This CDR3 is built from 13 residues. The V end was cut by 4 bases, the J end by 4 bases, with 8 bases between. CDR3 bases: TGTGCCAGCAGCTGGGGGGGAGGAAACACCATATATTTT. As protein: CASSWGGGNTIYF.

The gene calls are TRBV13 and TRBJ1-1; D unresolved. V lost 4 bases and J lost 3, with 6 bases in between. This CDR3 has 12 residues. The germline V gene encodes CDR1 PRHDT and CDR2 FYEKMQ (reference sequence). CDR3 in amino acids: CASSSRDTEAFF. For the CDR3, the DNA is TGTGCCAGCAGCTCAAGGGACACTGAAGCTTTCTTT. The complete variable domain, with remaining parts taken from reference TRBV13 and TRBJ1-1, reads AAGVIQSPRHLIKEKRETATLKCYPIPRHDTVYWYQQGPGQDPQFLISFYEKMQSDKGSIPDRFSAQQFSDYHSELNMSSLELGDSALYFCASSSRDTEAFFGQGTRLTVV.

The genes are TRBV28 and TRBJ1-5; maybe TRBD1 (5 bases). V dropped 8 bases and J dropped 0 bases, with 11 bases sitting between them. This CDR3 has 14 amino acids. CDR1 MDHEN and CDR2 SYDVKM come from the germline V gene. The CDR3 sequence: CASGGTSSNQPQHF. In nucleotides, the CDR3 is TGTGCCAGCGGAGGGACCTCTAGCAATCAGCCCCAGCATTTT.

The rearrangement joins TRBV7-8 to TRBJ1-3; no firm D call. Looked up from germline, CDR1 is SGHVS and CDR2 is FQNEAQ. V lost 4 bases, J lost 0 bases, and 7 bases lay in between. The CDR3 is 14 amino acids. The CDR3 sequence: CASSSRSSGNTIYF. The CDR3 DNA reads as TGTGCCAGCAGCTCCCGCAGCTCTGGAAACACCATATATTTT.

The chain is built from TRBV28 and TRBJ2-4; the D gene is possibly TRBD1 (6 bases). CDR1 and CDR2 from the germline V gene are MDHEN and SYDVKM. CDR3 length: 15 amino acids. V was cut by 1 base and J by 9 bases, with 16 bases left in between. CDR3 amino acids: CASSLSRPGEIIQYF. DNA for the CDR3: TGTGCCAGCAGTTTATCGCGCCCAGGGGAGATCATTCAGTACTTC.

This clone was detected only once. V is TRBV6-1 and J is TRBJ1-1; D is unresolved. V gave up 2 bases and J gave up 0 bases, with 4 bases separating them. Per germline, CDR1 MNHNS and CDR2 SASEGT. CDR3 size: 13 residues. The CDR3 protein is CASSETVNTEAFF. The CDR3 nucleotides read TGTGCCAGCAGTGAAACTGTGAACACTGAAGCTTTCTTT.

The V and J genes are TRBV7-9 and TRBJ2-3; D not resolved. CDR3 length equals 16 residues. Germline CDR1 SEHNR, CDR2 FQNEAQ (reference sequence). V was pared by 2 bases and J by 2 bases, with 14 bases between. CDR3 in DNA: TGTGCCAGCAGCTTAAGCAGTACCGGCGACACAGATACGCAGTATTTT. Protein: CASSLSSTGDTDTQYF.

The chain is built from TRBV28 and TRBJ2-2, with D possibly TRBD1 on 6 matching bases. Germline CDR1 MDHEN, CDR2 SYDVKM. V was trimmed by 6 bases and J by 3 bases, leaving 11 bases between them. This CDR3 has 14 residues. The CDR3 protein is CASRSGTYTGELFF. The CDR3 DNA sequence: TGTGCCAGCAGATCCGGGACATACACCGGGGAGCTGTTTTTT.

This chain connects TRBV19 to TRBJ2-4, with D possibly being TRBD1 (5 bases). CDR1 LNHDA and CDR2 SQIVND come from the germline V gene (reference sequence). The CDR3 extends over 16 amino acids. V dropped 0 bases and J dropped 2 bases, with 11 bases sitting between them. The CDR3: CASSIDPDRPKNIQYF. In DNA, the CDR3 is TGTGCCAGTAGTATAGATCCAGACAGACCCAAAAACATTCAGTACTTC. Full variable domain (outside the CDR3, taken from reference TRBV19 and TRBJ2-4): DGGITQSPKYLFRKEGQNVTLSCEQNLNHDAMYWYRQDPGQGLRLIYYSQIVNDFQKGDIAEGYSVSREKKESFPLTVTSAQKNPTAFYLCASSIDPDRPKNIQYFGAGTRLSVL.

The chain couples TRBV28 to TRBJ2-7; a possible D gene is TRBD2 (6 bases). This CDR3 comprises 15 residues. Trimming removed 6 bases from V and 3 bases from J, with 18 bases in between. CDR1 is MDHEN and CDR2 is SYDVKM in the germline V gene. CDR3 sequence: CASRTPASVNYEQYF. The CDR3 DNA reads TGTGCCAGCAGGACTCCGGCTAGCGTGAACTACGAGCAGTACTTC.

The V and J genes are TRBV5-4 and TRBJ2-7; a weak D match, TRBD1 (6 bases). Germline V gene sequence: CDR1 SGHNT, CDR2 YYREEE (reference sequence). The CDR3 extends over 14 amino acids. With 2 bases removed from V and 3 bases from J, the gap between germline ends came to 12 bases. The CDR3 reads CASSFQDSVYEQYF. Written as DNA, the CDR3 is TGTGCCAGCAGCTTTCAGGACAGTGTCTACGAGCAGTACTTC.

The chain couples TRBV5-4 to TRBJ2-7; TRBD2 agrees at 7 bases. The CDR3 extends over 16 amino acids. CDR1 is SGHNT, CDR2 YYREEE, per germline (reference sequence). The ends lost 5 bases at V and 3 bases at J; junction bases unmatched: 14. The CDR3 region has the DNA TGTGCCAGCAGGTTGATGGGCGGGGGAGACAGCTACGAGCAGTACTTC. Amino acid sequence: CASRLMGGGDSYEQYF.

The chain carries TRBV19 and TRBJ2-3; 7 bases align to TRBD2. V was clipped by 4 bases and J by 0 bases; unmatched bases: 7. The CDR3 is made up of 16 amino acids. Per the germline V gene, CDR1 is LNHDA and CDR2 is SQIVND (reference sequence). DNA of the CDR3: TGTGCCAGTAGTAAAAGGGAGGGCGGGAGCACAGATACGCAGTATTTT. Translating it yields CASSKREGGSTDTQYF.

The chain recombines TRBV5-6 with TRBJ1-1; 7 bases align to TRBD1. This CDR3 spans 15 amino acids. V was clipped by 2 bases and J by 1 base; unmatched bases: 5. Germline CDR1 is SGHDT and CDR2 is YYEEEE. The CDR3 loop reads CASSFFRQGNTEAFF. The DNA of the CDR3 is TGTGCCAGCAGCTTCTTCCGACAGGGGAACACTGAAGCTTTCTTT. Full variable domain (outside the CDR3, taken from reference TRBV5-6 and TRBJ1-1): DAGVTQSPTHLIKTRGQQVTLRCSPKSGHDTVSWYQQALGQGPQFIFQYYEEEERQRGNFPDRFSGHQFPNYSSELNVNALLLGDSALYLCASSFFRQGNTEAFFGQGTRLTVV.

This clone was counted once. The chain has TRBV28 and TRBJ1-1; D unresolved. V lost 3 bases to trimming and J lost 4 bases, with 12 bases between them. Germline V gene lookup returns CDR1 MDHEN and CDR2 SYDVKM. There are 14 residues in the CDR3. The CDR3 here is CASSFLLSGTEAFF. For the CDR3, the DNA is TGTGCCAGCAGTTTCCTTCTTTCAGGCACTGAAGCTTTCTTT.

This clone appeared once. The genes are TRBV27 and TRBJ2-7; D may be TRBD1 or TRBD2 (5 bases each). CDR3 length equals 12 residues. Germline CDR1 is MNHEY and CDR2 is SMNVEV (reference sequence). V lost 8 bases, J lost 1 base, and 9 bases lay in between. The CDR3 protein is CASRGPSYEQYF. The CDR3 nucleotides read TGTGCCAGCCGGGGACCATCCTACGAGCAGTACTTC.

The chain couples TRBV6-1 to TRBJ1-6, with unresolved D. The length of the CDR3 is 17 residues. Germline-derived CDR1 and CDR2 are MNHNS and SASEGT. Trimming took off 3 bases at V and 0 bases at J, with 12 bases between the two ends. In nucleotides, the CDR3 is TGTGCCAGCAGTGAGTCTCGGCCGAGCTCCTATAATTCACCCCTCCACTTT. It encodes CASSESRPSSYNSPLHF.